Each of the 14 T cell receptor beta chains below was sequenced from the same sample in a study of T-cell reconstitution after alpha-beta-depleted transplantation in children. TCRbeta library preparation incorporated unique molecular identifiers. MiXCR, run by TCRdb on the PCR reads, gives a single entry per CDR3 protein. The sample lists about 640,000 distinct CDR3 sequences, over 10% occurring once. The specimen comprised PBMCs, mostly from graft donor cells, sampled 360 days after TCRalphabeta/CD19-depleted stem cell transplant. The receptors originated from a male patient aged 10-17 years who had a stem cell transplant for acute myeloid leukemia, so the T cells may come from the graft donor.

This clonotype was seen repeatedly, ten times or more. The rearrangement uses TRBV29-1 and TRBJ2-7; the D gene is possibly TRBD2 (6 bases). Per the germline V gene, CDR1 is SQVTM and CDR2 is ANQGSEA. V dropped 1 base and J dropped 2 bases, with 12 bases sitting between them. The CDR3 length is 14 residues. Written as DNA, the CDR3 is TGCAGCGTTGAAGTGGGAGGCGGCCCCTACGAGCAGTACTTC. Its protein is CSVEVGGGPYEQYF.

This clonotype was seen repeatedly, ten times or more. The CDR3 here is CASSNGQGSMNQIVYEQYF. CDR3 nucleotides: TGTGCCAGCAGCAACGGGCAGGGGAGCATGAATCAAATCGTATACGAGCAGTACTTC. The chain carries TRBV11-1 and TRBJ2-7, with TRBD1 as a possible D gene (6 bases). CDR1 is SGHAT and CDR2 is FQDESV in the germline V gene (reference sequence). CDR3 length: 19 amino acids. Trimming pared 5 bases from V and 4 bases from J, leaving 30 bases between. Looking up the rest from reference TRBV11-1 and TRBJ2-7 gives the full variable domain: EAEVAQSPRYKITEKSQAVAFWCDPISGHATLYWYRQILGQGPELLVQFQDESVVDDSQLPKDRFSAERLKGVDSTLKIQPAELGDSAMYLCASSNGQGSMNQIVYEQYFGPGTRLTVT.

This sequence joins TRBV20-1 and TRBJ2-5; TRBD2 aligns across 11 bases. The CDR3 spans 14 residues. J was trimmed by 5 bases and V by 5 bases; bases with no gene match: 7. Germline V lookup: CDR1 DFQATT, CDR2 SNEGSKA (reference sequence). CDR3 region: CSADLAGGGETQYF. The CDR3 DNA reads TGCAGTGCTGACCTAGCGGGAGGAGGGGAGACCCAGTACTTC.

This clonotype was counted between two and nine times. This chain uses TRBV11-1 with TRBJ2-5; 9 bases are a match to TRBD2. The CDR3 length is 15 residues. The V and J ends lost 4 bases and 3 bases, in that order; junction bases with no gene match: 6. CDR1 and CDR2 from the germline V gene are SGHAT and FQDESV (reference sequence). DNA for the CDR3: TGTGCCAGCAGCTGGGGACTAGCCGCCGAAGAGACCCAGTACTTC. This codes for CASSWGLAAEETQYF.

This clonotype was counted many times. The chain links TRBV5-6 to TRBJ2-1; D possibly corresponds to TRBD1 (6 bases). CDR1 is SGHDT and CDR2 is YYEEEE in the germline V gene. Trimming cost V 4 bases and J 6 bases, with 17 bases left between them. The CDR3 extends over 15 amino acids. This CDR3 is CASSHRPTGSNEQFF. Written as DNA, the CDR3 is TGTGCCAGCAGCCACAGACCGACAGGCTCCAATGAGCAGTTCTTC.

CDR3 bases: TGCAGTGCTGGGAGACCGGGCTCCTACAATGAGCAGTTCTTC. Encoded protein: CSAGRPGSYNEQFF. The chain carries TRBV20-1 and TRBJ2-1, with a possible D match to TRBD2 (5 bases). The germline V and J ends were trimmed by 5 bases and 0 bases, with 11 bases remaining between them. The length of the CDR3 is 14 residues. The germline CDR1 and CDR2 sequences are DFQATT and SNEGSKA (reference sequence).

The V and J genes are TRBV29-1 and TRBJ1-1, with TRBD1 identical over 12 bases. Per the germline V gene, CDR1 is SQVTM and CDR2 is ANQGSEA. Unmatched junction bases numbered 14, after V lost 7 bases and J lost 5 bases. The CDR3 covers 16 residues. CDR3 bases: TGCAGCGCCCAATCCGGGACAGGGGGCGAGAGTACTGAAGCTTTCTTT. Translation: CSAQSGTGGESTEAFF.

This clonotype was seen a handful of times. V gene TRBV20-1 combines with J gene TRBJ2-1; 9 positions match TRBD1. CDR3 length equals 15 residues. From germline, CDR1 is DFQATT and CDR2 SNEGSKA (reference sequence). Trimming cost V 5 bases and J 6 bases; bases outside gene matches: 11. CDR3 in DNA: TGCAGTGCTGGAGGACAGGGGAAGATGGGCAATGAGCAGTTCTTC. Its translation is CSAGGQGKMGNEQFF.

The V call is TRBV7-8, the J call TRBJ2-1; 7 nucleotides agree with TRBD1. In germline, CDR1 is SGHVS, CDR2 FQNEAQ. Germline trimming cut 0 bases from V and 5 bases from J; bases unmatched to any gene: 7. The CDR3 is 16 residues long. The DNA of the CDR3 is TGTGCCAGCAGCTTAGCTTCGGGACAGCTGAACAATGAGCAGTTCTTC. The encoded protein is CASSLASGQLNNEQFF.

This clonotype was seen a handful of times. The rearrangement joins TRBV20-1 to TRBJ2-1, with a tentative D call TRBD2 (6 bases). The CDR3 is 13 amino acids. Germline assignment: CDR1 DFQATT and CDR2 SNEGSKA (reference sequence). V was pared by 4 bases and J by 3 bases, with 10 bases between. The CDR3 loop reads CSAIPGDYNEQFF. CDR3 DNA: TGCAGTGCTATCCCGGGGGACTACAATGAGCAGTTCTTC.

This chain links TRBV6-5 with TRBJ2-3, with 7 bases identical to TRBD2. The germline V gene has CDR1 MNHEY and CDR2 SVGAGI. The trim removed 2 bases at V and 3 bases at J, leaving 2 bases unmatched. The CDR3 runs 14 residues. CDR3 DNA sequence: TGTGCCAGCAGTTACGGGGGACTAACAGATACGCAGTATTTT. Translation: CASSYGGLTDTQYF.

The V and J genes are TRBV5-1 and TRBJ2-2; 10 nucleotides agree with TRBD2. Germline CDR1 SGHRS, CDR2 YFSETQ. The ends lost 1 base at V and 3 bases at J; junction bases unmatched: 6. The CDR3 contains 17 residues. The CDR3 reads CASSLSLLAGDTGELFF. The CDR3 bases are TGCGCCAGCAGCTTGTCTTTGCTAGCGGGAGACACCGGGGAGCTGTTTTTT.

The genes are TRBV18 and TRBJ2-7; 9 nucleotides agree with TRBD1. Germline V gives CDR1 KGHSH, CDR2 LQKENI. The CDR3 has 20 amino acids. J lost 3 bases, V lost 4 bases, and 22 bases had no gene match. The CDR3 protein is CASSQQGAASRVQKFYEQYF. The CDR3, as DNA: TGTGCCAGCTCACAACAGGGGGCTGCCTCGCGGGTACAAAAATTCTACGAGCAGTACTTC.

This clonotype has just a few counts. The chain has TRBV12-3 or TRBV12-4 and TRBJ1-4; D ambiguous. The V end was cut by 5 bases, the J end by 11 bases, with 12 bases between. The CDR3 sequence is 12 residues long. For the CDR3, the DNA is TGTGCCAGCAGTCCGACCTTAGGTAAACTGTTTTTT. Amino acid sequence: CASSPTLGKLFF.